This T cell receptor (beta chain) was observed in a study of blood T cell repertoires in COVID-19. Looking at the study overall: In each case, the material was cDNA or gDNA derived from T cells, B-cell-depleted T cells, or PBMCs.

This CDR3 region has 11 residues. Germline V gives CDR1 MDHEN, CDR2 SYDVKM. Libraries were prepared by immunoSEQ multiplex PCR; TCRdb keeps only in-frame clonotypes and omits some of them. Among about 300,000 clones, about 81% were seen once, and the ten largest hold about 1.6%. Patients from Seattle were sampled longitudinally, starting during active infection. The TCR sequence derives from a human donor with COVID-19, enrolled during active disease. The donor label of this sample is uncertain. The chain uses TRBV28 and TRBJ2-3, with 8 nucleotides matching TRBD2. Sample: peripheral blood. CDR3 loop: CRTGGSDTQYF. The CDR3, as DNA: TGTAGAACGGGAGGGTCAGATACGCAGTATTTT.